A selection of T cell receptor beta chains follows, all from one sample in a study of T cells in narcolepsy. Method: immunoSEQ multiplex PCR; TCRdb's copy keeps in-frame clones and lacks some. This repertoire shows roughly 2,500 clones, around a quarter found once; its top ten account for 19%. These receptors' antigens are unknown. The sample taken for sequencing was cultured CD4+ T cells from cerebrospinal fluid. Every receptor here comes from a human donor with narcolepsy. Each CDR3 is given with its conserved first and last residue. Each record gives: clone size, V gene, J gene, D gene, CDR3 length, CDR3 DNA, CDR3 protein. The D gene is left open where the match is weak. The size field is filled for only some rows; it gives once, few, many or a size class.

NA,TRBV25-1,TRBJ2-5,NA,14,TGTGCCAGCAGTTACGTTGCCCCCGAGGAGACCCAGTACTTC,CASSYVAPEETQYF
NA,TRBV5-3,TRBJ2-5,NA,14,TGTGCCAGCAGCTTAAGGTTAGGGCGGGAGACCCAGTACTTC,CASSLRLGRETQYF
large,TRBV29-1,TRBJ2-2,NA,13,TGCAGCGTTGAGACTGGGGGCACCGGGGAGCTGTTTTTT,CSVETGGTGELFF
NA,TRBV6-9,TRBJ1-1,NA,15,TGTGCCAGCAGTCGCAACAGGGCCCCAAACACTGAAGCTTTCTTT,CASSRNRAPNTEAFF
NA,TRBV6-6,TRBJ2-7,NA,11,TGTGCCAGCGCCAACCCTTACGAGCAGTACTTC,CASANPYEQYF
NA,TRBV6-1,TRBJ1-2,NA,12,TGTGCCAGTCAACAGGGTACGGGTGGCTACACCTTC,CASQQGTGGYTF
NA,TRBV5-5,TRBJ2-5,NA,13,TGTGCCAGCAGGCTAGCGAGCGCGGAGACCCAGTACTTC,CASRLASAETQYF
NA,TRBV11-2,TRBJ1-4,NA,16,TGTGCCAGCAGTGAATCCGGGGCTACCTCTAATGAAAAACTGTTTTTT,CASSESGATSNEKLFF
few,TRBV7-1,TRBJ2-7,NA,13,TGTGCCAGCAGCTCTCACGCGGCCTACGAGCAGTACTTC,CASSSHAAYEQYF
NA,TRBV5-7,TRBJ2-3,NA,15,TGTGCCAGCAGCTATCCCGGGACTAGCACAGATACGCAGTATTTT,CASSYPGTSTDTQYF
once,TRBV6-6,TRBJ2-5,TRBD2,16,TGTGCCAGCAGTCCTCGGGGGGGAACCTTCCAAGAGACCCAGTACTTC,CASSPRGGTFQETQYF
few,TRBV15,TRBJ1-5,NA,14,TGTGCCACCGCTACGGGGTATAGCAATCAGCCCCAGCATTTT,CATATGYSNQPQHF
NA,TRBV7-3,TRBJ2-2,NA,13,TGTGCCAGCAGCTCGCAGGCGGCCGGGGAGCTGTTTTTT,CASSSQAAGELFF
medium-sized,TRBV13,TRBJ2-2,TRBD1,18,TGTGCCAGCAGCCGAAAGGGACAGGGGGCGTTTTACACCGGGGAGCTGTTTTTT,CASSRKGQGAFYTGELFF
NA,TRBV2,TRBJ2-5,TRBD1,14,TGTGCCCGCGCCCGGGACAGGGGGGGCGAGACCCAGTACTTC,CARARDRGGETQYF
NA,TRBV5-5,TRBJ2-7,TRBD1,14,TGTGCCAGCAGCCCAAGACAGGGGGGGTTGGAGCAGTACTTC,CASSPRQGGLEQYF
few,TRBV6-1,TRBJ1-2,NA,11,TGTGCCGTACAGAAATTCTATGGCTACACCTTC,CAVQKFYGYTF
NA,TRBV6-4,TRBJ1-2,NA,14,TGTGCCAGCAGTGTAGGCTTAAGAGACTATGGCTACACCTTC,CASSVGLRDYGYTF
NA,TRBV5-4,TRBJ1-6,NA,13,TGTGCCAGCATCCTTGAGAGGGCTTCACCCCTCCACTTT,CASILERASPLHF
NA,TRBV11-1,TRBJ1-2,NA,15,TGTGCCAGCAGCTTAGTTGGGACAACACTTTATGGCTACACCTTC,CASSLVGTTLYGYTF
few,TRBV4-1,TRBJ1-2,NA,12,TGCGCCAGCAGCCAAGAGGTCTATGGCTACACCTTC,CASSQEVYGYTF
few,TRBV6-5,TRBJ2-7,TRBD2,14,TGTGCCAGCAGCCGACTAGCGGGAGGTTTAGAGCAGTACTTC,CASSRLAGGLEQYF
large,TRBV28,TRBJ2-7,NA,14,TGTGCCAGCAGTTTTACGGGGAACCGAGTCGAGCAGTACTTC,CASSFTGNRVEQYF
NA,TRBV2,TRBJ1-5,NA,14,TGTGCCAGCACTATCGGACAGAATGGGCAGCCCCAGCATTTT,CASTIGQNGQPQHF
NA,TRBV4-2,TRBJ2-7,NA,13,TGTGCCAGCAGCTTCCAATTGGACGGGGAGCAGTACTTC,CASSFQLDGEQYF
NA,TRBV5-5,TRBJ1-2,NA,15,TGTGCCAGCAGCGGGTCCAGGGAAGGCAACTATGGCTACACCTTC,CASSGSREGNYGYTF
NA,TRBV7-2,TRBJ1-3,NA,12,TGTGCCAGCAGTTTCTCTGGAAACACCATATATTTT,CASSFSGNTIYF
NA,TRBV6-5,TRBJ2-1,NA,14,TGTGCCATCAACCCCGCCCCTCCCTACAATGAGCAGTTCTTC,CAINPAPPYNEQFF